There are many counts of the clone carrying this T cell receptor beta chain. Its matching antigen is unknown. TCRdb redid the calling of the reads with MiXCR, one entry per CDR3 protein. The table has under 95,000 distinct CDR3 sequences, 3.5% to 4% seen once; the top ten hold around 22%. This sample was taken from a study of T cell repertoires in cytomegalovirus infection. At the level of the study: Shared public TCR beta signatures pointed to both CMV infection and a matching HLA type.

Study-wide findings and caveats: Individuals carrying CMV plus the relevant HLA were identified by cumulative frequency of public TCR beta families. The study found HLA-C-restricted CMV-specific TCR beta clonotypes dominating the ex vivo response.

Losses at the gene ends were 2 bases for V and 1 base for J; bases not matched to a gene: 7. The CDR3 is made up of 18 amino acids. The specimen was PBMCs. This receptor was obtained from a human donor in good health (CMV status not recorded). Some clones in this sample may be carry-over from other donors' samples. This chain connects TRBV12-3 or TRBV12-4 to TRBJ1-3; TRBD1 aligns across 11 bases. This chain's CDR3 is CASSLRPRDRGSGNTIYF. Here the CDR3 DNA reads TGTGCCAGCAGTTTAAGGCCCCGGGACAGGGGGTCTGGAAACACCATATATTTT.